A selection of T cell receptor beta chains follows, all from one sample in a study of T cells after yellow fever vaccination. MiXCR, run by TCRdb on the 5' RACE reads, gives a single entry per CDR3 protein. The sample yields around 310,000 distinct CDR3 sequences, approximately 4% seen once. The source was PBMCs, collected 5 days after the yellow fever booster vaccination. Every receptor here comes from a man younger than 35 who received the YFV17D yellow fever vaccine. Both conserved end residues are part of each CDR3. The order of the fields is V gene, clone size, D gene, J gene, CDR3 protein, CDR3 DNA. D genes are given only for firm matches. Rows give clone size only sometimes, using once, few, many, or a class for an expanded clone.

V gene: TRBV7-2
clone size: few
D gene: TRBD1
J gene: TRBJ1-5
CDR3 protein: CASSPLQGVNQPQHF
CDR3 DNA: TGTGCCAGCAGCCCACTACAGGGGGTCAATCAGCCCCAGCATTTT

V gene: TRBV7-2
clone size: many
D gene: TRBD2
J gene: TRBJ2-5
CDR3 protein: CASTTSGGAETQYF
CDR3 DNA: TGTGCCAGCACAACTAGCGGGGGGGCAGAGACCCAGTACTTC

V gene: TRBV4-1
clone size: few
D gene: TRBD1
J gene: TRBJ1-2
CDR3 protein: CASSQEGSGTGNSGYTF
CDR3 DNA: TGCGCCAGCAGCCAAGAGGGTTCCGGGACAGGCAACAGTGGCTACACCTTC

V gene: TRBV20-1
clone size: many
D gene: TRBD1
J gene: TRBJ2-4
CDR3 protein: CSARPMTGAKNIQYF
CDR3 DNA: TGCAGTGCTAGGCCCATGACAGGGGCCAAAAACATTCAGTACTTC

V gene: TRBV11-2
clone size: few
D gene: TRBD1
J gene: TRBJ2-1
CDR3 protein: CASSLGPGGSYEQFF
CDR3 DNA: TGTGCCAGCAGCTTAGGGCCAGGGGGCTCGTATGAGCAGTTCTTC

V gene: TRBV4-1
clone size: .
D gene: .
J gene: TRBJ2-7
CDR3 protein: CASSPRTASSGYEQYF
CDR3 DNA: TGCGCCAGCAGCCCAAGAACCGCTTCCAGTGGCTACGAGCAGTACTTC

V gene: TRBV4-1
clone size: few
D gene: .
J gene: TRBJ2-5
CDR3 protein: CASSQEATNQETQYF
CDR3 DNA: TGCGCCAGCAGCCAAGAGGCAACGAACCAAGAGACCCAGTACTTC

V gene: TRBV10-2
clone size: .
D gene: .
J gene: TRBJ1-2
CDR3 protein: CASSERGNYGYTF
CDR3 DNA: TGCGCCAGCAGTGAGCGAGGGAACTATGGCTACACCTTC

V gene: TRBV29-1
clone size: .
D gene: .
J gene: TRBJ1-1
CDR3 protein: CSVWSGYPEAFF
CDR3 DNA: TGCAGCGTTTGGAGTGGCTACCCTGAAGCTTTCTTT

V gene: TRBV5-1
clone size: few
D gene: .
J gene: TRBJ2-1
CDR3 protein: CASSLKAFGVNEQFF
CDR3 DNA: TGCGCCAGCAGCTTGAAGGCCTTTGGGGTGAATGAGCAGTTCTTC

V gene: TRBV7-2
clone size: .
D gene: TRBD1
J gene: TRBJ1-3
CDR3 protein: CASIVDRGRGNTIYF
CDR3 DNA: TGTGCCAGCATCGTTGACAGGGGCCGTGGAAACACCATATATTTT

V gene: TRBV20-1
clone size: few
D gene: .
J gene: TRBJ1-5
CDR3 protein: CSARDEGSNQPQHF
CDR3 DNA: TGCAGTGCTAGAGACGAAGGTAGCAATCAGCCCCAGCATTTT

V gene: TRBV12-3/TRBV12-4
clone size: many
D gene: .
J gene: TRBJ1-5
CDR3 protein: CASSPAAYQPQHF
CDR3 DNA: TGTGCCAGCAGTCCGGCCGCATATCAGCCCCAGCATTTT

V gene: TRBV12-3/TRBV12-4
clone size: few
D gene: .
J gene: TRBJ1-5
CDR3 protein: CASTRDSIDQPQHF
CDR3 DNA: TGTGCCAGCACCCGAGACTCAATCGATCAGCCCCAGCATTTT

V gene: TRBV2
clone size: few
D gene: TRBD1
J gene: TRBJ1-5
CDR3 protein: CASSEPGQGIQPQHF
CDR3 DNA: TGTGCCAGCAGTGAACCGGGACAGGGAATTCAGCCCCAGCATTTT

V gene: TRBV7-9
clone size: many
D gene: .
J gene: TRBJ2-5
CDR3 protein: CASTSLTETQYF
CDR3 DNA: TGTGCCAGCACCTCACTGACGGAGACCCAGTACTTC

V gene: TRBV5-1
clone size: many
D gene: TRBD1
J gene: TRBJ2-5
CDR3 protein: CASRTIPGTAKETQYF
CDR3 DNA: TGCGCCAGCAGGACTATACCCGGGACAGCAAAAGAGACCCAGTACTTC

V gene: TRBV5-1
clone size: many
D gene: .
J gene: TRBJ2-5
CDR3 protein: CASSPDAGLETQYF
CDR3 DNA: TGCGCCAGCAGCCCCGACGCGGGGTTGGAGACCCAGTACTTC

V gene: TRBV20-1
clone size: .
D gene: .
J gene: TRBJ2-7
CDR3 protein: CSASHPAFYEQYF
CDR3 DNA: TGCAGTGCTAGTCATCCAGCCTTCTACGAGCAGTACTTC

V gene: TRBV5-6
clone size: few
D gene: .
J gene: TRBJ1-1
CDR3 protein: CASSPTHRGRNTEAFF
CDR3 DNA: TGTGCCAGCAGCCCGACCCACCGAGGAAGGAACACTGAAGCTTTCTTT

V gene: TRBV7-2
clone size: few
D gene: .
J gene: TRBJ2-7
CDR3 protein: CASSQGEAYEQYF
CDR3 DNA: TGTGCCAGCTCTCAGGGCGAGGCCTACGAGCAGTACTTC

V gene: TRBV20-1
clone size: .
D gene: .
J gene: TRBJ1-1
CDR3 protein: CSARDPGAGTANTEAFF
CDR3 DNA: TGCAGTGCTAGAGACCCAGGAGCCGGGACGGCTAACACTGAAGCTTTCTTT

V gene: TRBV7-9
clone size: .
D gene: .
J gene: TRBJ1-2
CDR3 protein: CASSLDSEYGYTF
CDR3 DNA: TGTGCCAGCAGTCTCGACAGCGAGTATGGCTACACCTTC

V gene: TRBV3-1
clone size: many
D gene: .
J gene: TRBJ1-2
CDR3 protein: CASSQQGGPINYGYTF
CDR3 DNA: TGTGCCAGCAGCCAGCAAGGAGGACCGATTAACTATGGCTACACCTTC

V gene: TRBV3-1
clone size: few
D gene: .
J gene: TRBJ1-4
CDR3 protein: CASSLRRDPRRTNEKLFF
CDR3 DNA: TGTGCCAGCAGCCTCCGCCGGGACCCCAGGCGGACTAATGAAAAACTGTTTTTT

V gene: TRBV18
clone size: many
D gene: .
J gene: TRBJ1-1
CDR3 protein: CASSSDAGGTTEAFF
CDR3 DNA: TGTGCCAGCTCATCAGACGCCGGCGGGACCACTGAAGCTTTCTTT

V gene: TRBV10-3
clone size: few
D gene: TRBD2
J gene: TRBJ2-1
CDR3 protein: CAISESGGASYNEQFF
CDR3 DNA: TGTGCCATCAGTGAGAGCGGGGGCGCCTCCTACAATGAGCAGTTCTTC

V gene: TRBV18
clone size: few
D gene: .
J gene: TRBJ2-3
CDR3 protein: CASSRTSVADTQYF
CDR3 DNA: TGTGCCAGCTCTAGGACATCTGTGGCAGATACGCAGTATTTT

V gene: TRBV20-1
clone size: many
D gene: .
J gene: TRBJ1-5
CDR3 protein: CSARRQGLSTNQPQHF
CDR3 DNA: TGCAGTGCTAGGCGGCAGGGGCTATCCACCAATCAGCCCCAGCATTTT

V gene: TRBV20-1
clone size: few
D gene: .
J gene: TRBJ1-4
CDR3 protein: CSALGDGEKLFF
CDR3 DNA: TGCAGTGCCCTCGGGGATGGCGAAAAACTGTTTTTT

V gene: TRBV5-1
clone size: many
D gene: .
J gene: TRBJ1-3
CDR3 protein: CASSAGTYENTIYF
CDR3 DNA: TGCGCCAGCAGCGCCGGGACATATGAAAACACCATATATTTT

V gene: TRBV5-1
clone size: .
D gene: TRBD2
J gene: TRBJ2-5
CDR3 protein: CASSVGLAGGNQETQYF
CDR3 DNA: TGCGCCAGCAGCGTGGGACTAGCGGGGGGCAACCAAGAGACCCAGTACTTC